The clone carrying this T cell receptor (beta chain) was counted once. Its antigen is undetermined. Pooling was applied to second doses at about 4 or about 12 weeks. The data were taken from a study of T cell responses to AZD1222 COVID-19 vaccine. Profiled with immunoSEQ multiplex PCR; TCRdb holds only in-frame clones, not every one. The sample records about 270,000 clones, 90% to 95% being singletons. Germline CDR1 is KGHSH and CDR2 is LQKENI. This CDR3 contains 15 residues. The germline V and J ends were trimmed by 4 bases and 2 bases, with 12 bases remaining between them. Study outcomes and limitations: Unmutated variant regions are reportedly the target of nearly half of TCRs that are spike-specific. Donors in the cohort were predominantly white British and more often female, and clonal diversity was possibly underestimated.

This clonotype was sampled from an adult who received the AZD1222 COVID-19 vaccine. The chain employs TRBV18 and TRBJ1-3; a possible D gene is TRBD1 (5 bases). Sequencing used peripheral blood, obtained 28 days after the second AZD1222 dose. CDR3 nucleotide sequence: TGTGCCAGCTCACGGGGGGTCACTCCTGGAAACACCATATATTTT. Its protein is CASSRGVTPGNTIYF.